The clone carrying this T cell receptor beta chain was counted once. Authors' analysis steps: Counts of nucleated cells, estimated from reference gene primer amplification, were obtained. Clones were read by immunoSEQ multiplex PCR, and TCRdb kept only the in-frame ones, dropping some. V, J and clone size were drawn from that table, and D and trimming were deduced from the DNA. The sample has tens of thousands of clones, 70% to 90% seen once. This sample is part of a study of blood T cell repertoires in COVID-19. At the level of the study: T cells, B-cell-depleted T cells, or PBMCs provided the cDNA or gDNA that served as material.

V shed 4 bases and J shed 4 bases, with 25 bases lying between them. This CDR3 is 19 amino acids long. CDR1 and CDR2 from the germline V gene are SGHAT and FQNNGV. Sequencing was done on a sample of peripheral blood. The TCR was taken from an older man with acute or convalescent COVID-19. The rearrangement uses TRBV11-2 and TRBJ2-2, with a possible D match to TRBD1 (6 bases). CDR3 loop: CASSSDTWDTWWSTGELFF. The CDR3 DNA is TGTGCCAGCAGCTCGGATACCTGGGACACTTGGTGGAGCACCGGGGAGCTGTTTTTT.